The 32 T cell receptor beta chains presented below share a single source sample, sequenced in a study of T cell repertoires in cytomegalovirus infection. No cognate antigen is known for these TCRs. TCRdb re-derived calls from the reads in MiXCR, one entry per CDR3 protein. The profile shows 650,000 to 850,000 distinct CDR3 sequences, under 35% of them singletons. The sample here was cultured CD8+ T cells from PBMCs, taken from culture after CMV antigen stimulation. These receptors were collected from a human donor in good health (CMV status not recorded). Some clones in this sample may be carry-over from other donors' samples.

This clonotype was counted between two and nine times. The V gene is TRBV6-2 or TRBV6-3, the J gene TRBJ1-2; maybe TRBD1 (5 bases). The CDR3 sequence is 14 residues long. Germline V CDR1 and CDR2: MNHEY, SVGEGT. V lost 2 bases and J 4 bases, leaving 11 bases between the germline ends. The CDR3 protein is CASSYQGMVYGYTF. The CDR3 DNA reads as TGTGCCAGCAGTTACCAGGGTATGGTCTATGGCTACACCTTC.

DNA of the CDR3: TGCGCCAGCAGCACCGGACAGGGTGCTTTGGGCTATGGCTACACCTTC. This gives the protein CASSTGQGALGYGYTF. The genes are TRBV5-1 and TRBJ1-2, with 8 bases matching TRBD1. The trim removed 4 bases at V and 4 bases at J, leaving 12 bases unmatched. The CDR3 is 16 residues long. Germline values: CDR1 SGHRS, CDR2 YFSETQ.

In this sample, this clonotype turned up a few times. V and J are TRBV2 and TRBJ1-2; D is ambiguous. The CDR3 consists of 12 residues. Germline CDR1 is SNHLY and CDR2 is FYNNEI. V lost 2 bases to trimming and J lost 4 bases, with 5 bases between them. This chain's CDR3 is CASSELSYGYTF. CDR3 nucleotides: TGTGCCAGCAGTGAACTCAGCTATGGCTACACCTTC.

The chain employs TRBV6-2 or TRBV6-3 and TRBJ1-2, with D maybe TRBD1 (5 bases). V gave up 0 bases and J gave up 3 bases, with 8 bases separating them. The CDR3 is 14 amino acids. Germline V CDR1 and CDR2: MNHEY, SVGEGT. For the CDR3, the DNA is TGTGCCAGCAGTTACTCGACCAGGGACTATGGCTACACCTTC. Translation: CASSYSTRDYGYTF.

This clonotype turned up a few times. CDR3 sequence reads: CASSLQGALTEAFF. CDR3 in DNA: TGTGCCAGCAGTTTACAGGGGGCTCTCACTGAAGCTTTCTTT. V and J are TRBV27 and TRBJ1-1; 8 positions match TRBD1. CDR1 is MNHEY and CDR2 is SMNVEV in the germline V gene (reference sequence). With V trimmed by 2 bases and J by 4 bases, 3 bases remained unmatched. The CDR3 spans 14 residues.

This clonotype was recorded only once. The chain links TRBV12-3 or TRBV12-4 to TRBJ2-2, with a weak D call TRBD1 (6 bases). CDR3 length equals 16 residues. V lost 7 bases and J 2 bases, leaving 17 bases between the germline ends. The chain's CDR3 is CASTPGGGPNTGELFF. Written as DNA, the CDR3 is TGTGCCAGCACCCCCGGTGGGGGCCCCAACACCGGGGAGCTGTTTTTT.

Ten or more counts support this clonotype. The V gene is TRBV7-9, the J gene TRBJ1-1; D not certain. V lost 1 base to trimming and J lost 8 bases, with 8 bases between them. The CDR3 runs to 12 residues. Germline CDR1 is SEHNR and CDR2 is FQNEAQ (reference sequence). The DNA for the CDR3 is TGTGCCAGCAGCTTAGGAAGGGAGGAAGCTTTCTTT. This encodes CASSLGREEAFF. The full variable domain, rest sourced from reference TRBV7-9 and TRBJ1-1, is DTGVSQNPRHKITKRGQNVTFRCDPISEHNRLYWYRQTLGQGPEFLTYFQNEAQLEKSRLLSDRFSAERPKGSFSTLEIQRTEQGDSAMYLCASSLGREEAFFGQGTRLTVV.

This chain connects TRBV20-1 to TRBJ2-1; 10 nucleotides agree with TRBD1. After removal of 3 bases from V and 4 bases from J, the junction contained 6 bases not matched to a gene. The CDR3 is made up of 15 amino acids. Germline loops: CDR1 DFQATT, CDR2 SNEGSKA (reference sequence). Here the CDR3 DNA reads TGCAGTGCTAGCCTGGGACAGGGGATTTACAATGAGCAGTTCTTC. It translates to CSASLGQGIYNEQFF.

The J gene is TRBJ2-7, the V gene TRBV7-8, with TRBD1 identical over 10 bases. Germline CDR1 SGHVS, CDR2 FQNEAQ. The CDR3 consists of 13 residues. V lost 4 bases, J lost 12 bases, and 9 bases stayed unmatched. Here the CDR3 DNA reads TGTGCCAGCAGCTCAAACGTGGGACAGGGGTTGTACGTC. This translates into CASSSNVGQGLYV.

CDR3 sequence reads: CAIGVRRDRGSTGELFF. The CDR3 DNA sequence: TGTGCCATCGGGGTTAGAAGGGACAGGGGGTCCACCGGGGAGCTGTTTTTT. The chain couples TRBV10-3 to TRBJ2-2, with 11 positions matching TRBD1. With 8 bases clipped from V and 4 bases from J, the junction kept 12 bases outside the gene matches. This CDR3 region has 17 residues. CDR1 is ENHRY and CDR2 is SYGVKD in the germline V gene.

This clonotype appeared a few times. The rearrangement joins TRBV7-6 to TRBJ2-5, with TRBD2 matching over 8 bases. The closer fit of TRBJ2-7 to the DNA end suggests the J call may be wrong. This CDR3 has 14 residues. The germline V gene has CDR1 SGHVS and CDR2 FNYEAQ. The CDR3 sequence is CASSSSGGHPEQYF. The CDR3 bases are TGTGCCAGCAGCTCAAGCGGGGGCCACCCCGAGCAGTACTTC.

The chain uses TRBV7-4 and TRBJ1-1; D unresolved. The CDR3 covers 16 residues. Germline CDR1 is SGHVT and CDR2 is SQSDAQ. With 2 bases removed from V and 5 bases from J, the gap between germline ends came to 18 bases. CDR3 DNA sequence: TGTGCCAGCAGCTTAACCCTGGACGGGCCGGGGACTGAAGCTTTCTTT. Translation gives CASSLTLDGPGTEAFF.

This clonotype was seen many times. CDR3 region: CATGRNPQETQYF. CDR3 coding DNA: TGTGCCACCGGACGGAACCCTCAAGAGACCCAGTACTTC. This chain connects TRBV7-6 to TRBJ2-5; D gene ambiguous. CDR1 SGHVS and CDR2 FNYEAQ come from the germline V gene. V lost 10 bases to trimming and J lost 2 bases, with 14 bases between them. The CDR3 totals 13 residues.

Only a few counts were recorded for this clonotype. J is TRBJ1-5 and V is TRBV7-3; D is perhaps TRBD1 (6 bases). CDR3 size: 17 residues. The germline V gene encodes CDR1 SGHTA and CDR2 FQGTGA. V was clipped by 4 bases and J by 0 bases, with 16 bases between them. The CDR3: CASSYRGTRFSNQPQHF. The CDR3 DNA sequence: TGTGCCAGCAGCTACCGGGGGACAAGATTTAGCAATCAGCCCCAGCATTTT.

The chain carries TRBV19 and TRBJ1-3, with D maybe TRBD1 (5 bases). This CDR3 has 15 residues. The germline V gene has CDR1 LNHDA and CDR2 SQIVND (reference sequence). Trimming took off 6 bases at V and 0 bases at J, with 12 bases between the two ends. CDR3: CASRGPGLSGNTIYF. In nucleotides, the CDR3 is TGTGCCAGTAGGGGCCCGGGACTCTCTGGAAACACCATATATTTT.

V usage is TRBV15 and J usage is TRBJ2-1; TRBD1 might be the D (6 bases). Deletions cut 4 bases from V and 4 bases from J, with 17 bases between. The germline V gene has CDR1 LNHNV and CDR2 YYDKDF (reference sequence). This CDR3 is 16 amino acids long. The CDR3 bases are TGTGCCACCAGCACAGGGCCGGGACACTTATACAATGAGCAGTTCTTC. It specifies CATSTGPGHLYNEQFF.

This clonotype was counted between two and nine times. J is TRBJ1-5 and V is TRBV7-6; D may be TRBD1 (6 bases). The CDR3 is 12 residues long. Germline V gene data show CDR1 as SGHVS and CDR2 as FNYEAQ. Trimming pared 5 bases from V and 8 bases from J, leaving 10 bases between. CDR3 residues: CASSVGAKPQHF. As DNA, the CDR3 is TGTGCCAGCAGCGTGGGGGCGAAGCCCCAGCATTTT.

This clonotype was seen ten or more times. V is TRBV7-6 and J is TRBJ2-7, with 12 positions matching TRBD2. Germline trimming cut 5 bases from V and 2 bases from J; bases unmatched to any gene: 13. This CDR3 region has 18 residues. The germline gives CDR1 SGHVS, CDR2 FNYEAQ. The CDR3 DNA reads TGTGCCAGCAGCCCCAGGGCTACTAGCGGGGGGCAACCCTACGAGCAGTACTTC. Its protein product is CASSPRATSGGQPYEQYF. The whole variable domain, remainder taken from reference TRBV7-6 and TRBJ2-7, is GAGVSQSPRYKVTKRGQDVALRCDPISGHVSLYWYRQALGQGPEFLTYFNYEAQQDKSGLPNDRFSAERPEGSISTLTIQRTEQRDSAMYRCASSPRATSGGQPYEQYFGPGTRLTVT.

The CDR3 DNA follows: TGTGCCGTTGGACAGGGGCCAATGGATGGAAACACCATATATTTT. This encodes CAVGQGPMDGNTIYF. The J gene is TRBJ1-3, the V gene TRBV10-3; the match to TRBD1 covers 9 bases. With V trimmed by 11 bases and J by 3 bases, 11 bases remained unmatched. The CDR3 sequence is 15 residues long. The germline CDR1 and CDR2 sequences are ENHRY and SYGVKD.

This clonotype occurred many times. This chain uses TRBV11-2 with TRBJ2-3; 9 bases match TRBD1. The CDR3 extends over 17 amino acids. Germline loops: CDR1 SGHAT, CDR2 FQNNGV. V lost 3 bases and J lost 0; bases outside the gene matches: 7. The CDR3 is CASSFGTGTFSTDTQYF. The DNA of the CDR3 is TGTGCCAGCAGCTTCGGGACAGGGACCTTTAGCACAGATACGCAGTATTTT.

The chain joins TRBV6-6 to TRBJ1-4; 12 bases line up with TRBD1. The germline CDR1 and CDR2 sequences are MNHNY and SVGAGI (reference sequence). This CDR3 is 19 amino acids long. The ends lost 3 bases at V and 5 bases at J; junction bases unmatched: 13. The CDR3 coding sequence is TGTGCCAGCAGTTATGTGCGCGCGGGACAGGGGGCGAGAAATGAAAAACTGTTTTTT. This translates into CASSYVRAGQGARNEKLFF.

The chain carries TRBV7-9 and TRBJ2-1; a weak D match, TRBD2 (6 bases). This CDR3 has 17 amino acids. Germline lookup yields CDR1 SEHNR and CDR2 FQNEAQ (reference sequence). V shed 4 bases and J shed 2 bases, with 18 bases lying between them. The CDR3 nucleotides are TGTGCCAGCAGCTCAGAGCGGGTACCATCTCCCTACAATGAGCAGTTCTTC. This codes for CASSSERVPSPYNEQFF.

This clonotype has a handful of counts. J is TRBJ2-7 and V is TRBV7-9; maybe TRBD2 (6 bases). This CDR3 spans 13 amino acids. Germline V gene lookup returns CDR1 SEHNR and CDR2 FQNEAQ (reference sequence). Deletions cut 11 bases from V and 1 base from J, with 15 bases between. The CDR3 loop reads CAGGQEGSYEQYF. CDR3 DNA sequence: TGTGCCGGCGGGCAGGAGGGTTCCTACGAGCAGTACTTC.

This clonotype was counted only a few times. The J gene is TRBJ2-1, the V gene TRBV6-1; 11 bases line up with TRBD2. The CDR3 spans 17 residues. The V and J ends lost 6 bases and 8 bases, in that order; junction bases with no gene match: 15. Germline CDR1 is MNHNS and CDR2 is SASEGT. CDR3 amino acids: CASSGTSSGGFYDEQFF. The CDR3 DNA reads TGTGCCAGCAGCGGGACCTCTAGCGGGGGGTTCTATGATGAGCAGTTCTTC.

The rearrangement links TRBV25-1 to TRBJ1-1; tentatively, D is TRBD1 (5 bases). The CDR3 runs 13 residues. CDR1 is MGHDK and CDR2 is SYGVNS in the germline V gene. V lost 1 base to trimming and J lost 4 bases, with 7 bases between them. The CDR3 sequence is CASSEFGGTEAFF. In nucleotides, the CDR3 is TGTGCCAGCAGTGAATTTGGGGGCACTGAAGCTTTCTTT.

The rearrangement uses TRBV27 and TRBJ2-5, with D perhaps matching TRBD1 (6 bases). Germline V gene sequence: CDR1 MNHEY, CDR2 SMNVEV (reference sequence). V was pared by 2 bases and J by 0 bases, with 13 bases between. The CDR3 has 16 residues. CDR3 sequence (DNA): TGTGCCAGCAGTTTAAGGAGAAGGACAGACCAAGAGACCCAGTACTTC. The encoded protein is CASSLRRRTDQETQYF.

This clonotype was seen only a few times. The CDR3 sequence is CASSLGGIPYEQYF. DNA of the CDR3: TGTGCCAGCAGCTTAGGGGGAATTCCCTACGAGCAGTACTTC. This chain links TRBV7-6 with TRBJ2-7, with D uncertain. V was shortened by 1 base and J by 2 bases, with 9 bases between the two germline ends. CDR3 length equals 14 residues. CDR1 is SGHVS, CDR2 FNYEAQ, per germline.

The genes are TRBV5-1 and TRBJ2-7; D unresolved. The germline CDR1 and CDR2 sequences are SGHRS and YFSETQ. The CDR3 is 15 amino acids. V lost 2 bases and J lost 1, with 13 bases in between. CDR3 DNA: TGCGCCAGCAGCTTAGGAAGGCTCTTTTCCTACGAGCAGTACTTC. Translated: CASSLGRLFSYEQYF.

This clonotype was counted between two and nine times. The J gene is TRBJ2-7, the V gene TRBV6-2 or TRBV6-3; 8 bases fit TRBD1. Per germline, CDR1 MNHEY and CDR2 SVGEGT. The CDR3 runs 16 residues. The J segment lost 0 bases and the V segment lost 6 bases, leaving 10 bases of the junction unmatched. The CDR3 is CASSVDDRGLSYEQYV. CDR3 sequence (DNA): TGTGCCAGCAGCGTCGACGACAGGGGTCTCTCCTACGAGCAGTACGTC.

This clonotype was detected only once. The chain employs TRBV7-3 and TRBJ2-2; TRBD2 matches at 9 bases. Germline values: CDR1 SGHTA, CDR2 FQGTGA. The CDR3 sequence is 16 residues long. The V gene end was trimmed by 8 bases and the J gene end by 1 base; junction bases not matched to a gene: 8. CDR3 coding DNA: TGTGCCAGCGGGAGCGGCGGGGGGGGGAACACCGGGGAGCTGTTTTTT. The encoded protein is CASGSGGGGNTGELFF.

The chain joins TRBV7-9 to TRBJ1-4; 8 bases are shared with TRBD1. J was trimmed by 4 bases and V by 10 bases; bases with no gene match: 8. CDR1 is SEHNR and CDR2 is FQNEAQ in the germline V gene (reference sequence). This CDR3 is 14 amino acids long. CDR3 sequence: CAISGGMSNEKLFF. For the CDR3, the DNA is TGTGCCATCTCAGGGGGCATGAGTAATGAAAAACTGTTTTTT.

This clonotype was counted a few times. V and J are TRBV27 and TRBJ1-5; no clear D. This CDR3 comprises 13 residues. With 6 bases removed from V and 6 bases from J, the gap between germline ends came to 12 bases. Germline values: CDR1 MNHEY, CDR2 SMNVEV (reference sequence). For the CDR3, the DNA is TGTGCCAGCAGCACCCCTGCGGGTCAGCCCCAGCATTTT. Encoded protein: CASSTPAGQPQHF.